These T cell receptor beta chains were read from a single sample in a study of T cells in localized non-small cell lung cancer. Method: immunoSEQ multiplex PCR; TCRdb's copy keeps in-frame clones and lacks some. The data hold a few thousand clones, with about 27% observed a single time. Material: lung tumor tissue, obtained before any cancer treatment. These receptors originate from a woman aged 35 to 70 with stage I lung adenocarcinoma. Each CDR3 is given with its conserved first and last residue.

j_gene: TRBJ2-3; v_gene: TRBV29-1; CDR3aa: CSVGGRVSDTQYF
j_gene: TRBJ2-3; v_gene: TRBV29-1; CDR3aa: CSARTSGSTDTQYF
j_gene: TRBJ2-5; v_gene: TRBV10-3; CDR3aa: CAISEPFGLTSGRIMETQYF
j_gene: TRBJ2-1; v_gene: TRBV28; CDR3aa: CASSSSTGLPSYNEQFF
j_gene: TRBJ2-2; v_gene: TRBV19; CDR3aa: CASTGFGGNTGELFF
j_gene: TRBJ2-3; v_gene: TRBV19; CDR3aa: CASSLRESVGTDTQYF
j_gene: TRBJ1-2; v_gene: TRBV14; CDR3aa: CASGWGSGYTF
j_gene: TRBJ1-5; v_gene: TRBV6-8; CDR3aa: CASSRQGADQPQHF
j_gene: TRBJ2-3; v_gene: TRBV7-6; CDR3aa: CASSPQGAGGPSDTQYF
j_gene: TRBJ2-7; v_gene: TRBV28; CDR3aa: CASSFGPREQYF
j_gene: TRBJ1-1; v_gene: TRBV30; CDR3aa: CAWSHRPGLMNTEAFF
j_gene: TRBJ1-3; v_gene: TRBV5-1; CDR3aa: CASSWGSISGNTIYF
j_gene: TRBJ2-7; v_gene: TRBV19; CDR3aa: CLERRTGEYEQYF
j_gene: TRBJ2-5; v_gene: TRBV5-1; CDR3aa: CASGSGTGVGETQYF
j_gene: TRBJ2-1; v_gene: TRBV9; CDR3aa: CASSRDSQYNEQFF
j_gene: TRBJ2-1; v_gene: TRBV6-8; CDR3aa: CASARTSGYNEQFF
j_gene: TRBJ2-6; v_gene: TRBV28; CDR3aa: CASSSPANVLTF
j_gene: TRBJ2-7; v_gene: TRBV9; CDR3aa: CASSVVGRTGHSSYEQYF
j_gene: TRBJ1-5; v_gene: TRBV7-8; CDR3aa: CASSLVTNQPQHF
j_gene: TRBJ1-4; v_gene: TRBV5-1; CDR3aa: CASSFGRQPPTNEKLFF
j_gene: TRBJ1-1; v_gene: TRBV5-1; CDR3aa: CASSLGSGGVDEAFF
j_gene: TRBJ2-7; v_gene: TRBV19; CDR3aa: CASGTSGYEQYF
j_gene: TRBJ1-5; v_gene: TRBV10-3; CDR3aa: CAISEGAGNQPQHF
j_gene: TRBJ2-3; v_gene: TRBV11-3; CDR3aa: CASSFGLAGVGGTQYF
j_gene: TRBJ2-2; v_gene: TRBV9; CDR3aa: CASSVSVAGELFF
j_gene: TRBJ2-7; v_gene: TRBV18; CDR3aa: CASSPPGAGEQYF
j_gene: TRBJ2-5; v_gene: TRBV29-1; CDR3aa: CSADGGKVETQYF
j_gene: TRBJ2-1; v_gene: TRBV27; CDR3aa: CASSLFSWTGLGNEQFF
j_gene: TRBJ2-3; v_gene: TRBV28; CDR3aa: CASGGLAGFTDTQYF
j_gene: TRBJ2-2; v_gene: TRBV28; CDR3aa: CASSFPGSTGELFF
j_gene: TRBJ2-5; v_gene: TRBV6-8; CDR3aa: CASSKTGLQETQYF
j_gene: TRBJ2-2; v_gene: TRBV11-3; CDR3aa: CASSFNYNTGELFF
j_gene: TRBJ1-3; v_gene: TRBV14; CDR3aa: CASSQVPGFAGNTIYF
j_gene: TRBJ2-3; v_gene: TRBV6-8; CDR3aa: CASSRDSKIFTDTQYF
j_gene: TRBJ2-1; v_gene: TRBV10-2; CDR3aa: CASTRQEDNEQFF
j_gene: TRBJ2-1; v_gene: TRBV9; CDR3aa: CASSGRDRTYNEQFF
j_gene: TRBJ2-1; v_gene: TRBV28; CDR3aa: CASSLARISAGYEQFF
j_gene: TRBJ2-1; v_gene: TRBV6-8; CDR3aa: CASSYAPGQLHNEQFF
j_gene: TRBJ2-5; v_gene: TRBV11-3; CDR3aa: CASSLKLANQETQYF
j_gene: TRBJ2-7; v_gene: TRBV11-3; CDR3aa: CASSLVAGQAYEQYF